The rows below give T cell receptor beta chains drawn from one sample of a study of regulatory and conventional T cells in RAG deficiency. The table came from immunoSEQ multiplex PCR; TCRdb's copy has only in-frame clones and leaves some out. The profile shows around 30,000 clones, 70% to 90% of them singletons. The data also belong to a second study, concerning regulatory T cells.

Sequencing was done on a sample of CD8+ T cells sorted from blood. These receptors all come from a human donor in good health. CDR3s include the opening cysteine and the closing phenylalanine or tryptophan. Clone size is stated in some rows and not others, as once, few, many or a class when expanded.

TRBV28,.,.,CASRGTGVTYEQYF
TRBV5-1,TRBJ2-7,.,CASSLAWEAGGSYEQYF
TRBV7-6,TRBJ2-1,once,CASSRTSGGQDEQFF
TRBV5-6,.,.,CASSAGQSYEQYF
TRBV5-3,TRBJ2-3,.,CARSKTSGRGTFTDTQYF
TRBV30,TRBJ2-2,.,CAWSVPDRGYAGELFF
TRBV28,TRBJ1-2,.,CASSFGWDRGYTF
TRBV7-9,TRBJ2-4,.,CASSLSAGGSPLAKNIQYF
TRBV7-6,TRBJ2-5,once,CASSLEGLIQETQYF
TRBV5-6,TRBJ2-7,.,CASISYLTGGSSYEQYF
TRBV4-1,TRBJ1-1,.,CASSQQGAFNTEAFF
TRBV15,TRBJ1-1,.,CATSRQNTEAFF
TRBV19,TRBJ2-3,.,CASSIEWQTFTDTQYF
TRBV27,TRBJ1-6,once,CASSLLGQGNSPLHF
TRBV27,TRBJ2-7,.,CASSPGQSYEQYF
TRBV27,TRBJ1-4,.,CASSPPRNRAGGEKLFF
TRBV11-3,TRBJ2-1,.,CASSLRGGAHEQFF